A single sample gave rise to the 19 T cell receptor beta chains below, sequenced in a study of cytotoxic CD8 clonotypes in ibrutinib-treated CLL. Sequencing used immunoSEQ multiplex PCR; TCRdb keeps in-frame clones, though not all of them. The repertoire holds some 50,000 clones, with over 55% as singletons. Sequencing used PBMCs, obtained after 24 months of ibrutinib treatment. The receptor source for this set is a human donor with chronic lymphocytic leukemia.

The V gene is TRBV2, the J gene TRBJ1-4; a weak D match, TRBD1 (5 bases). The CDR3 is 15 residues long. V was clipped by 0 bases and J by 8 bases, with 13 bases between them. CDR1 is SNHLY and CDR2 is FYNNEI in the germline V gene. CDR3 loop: CASSEARGVSEKLFF. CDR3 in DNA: TGTGCCAGCAGTGAAGCTAGAGGGGTGAGCGAAAAACTGTTTTTT.

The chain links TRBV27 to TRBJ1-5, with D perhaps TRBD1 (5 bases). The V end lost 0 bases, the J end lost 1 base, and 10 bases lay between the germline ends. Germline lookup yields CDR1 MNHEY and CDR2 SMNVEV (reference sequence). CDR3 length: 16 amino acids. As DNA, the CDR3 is TGTGCCAGCAGTTTATCGGCAGGGTGGAGCAATCAGCCCCAGCATTTT. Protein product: CASSLSAGWSNQPQHF.

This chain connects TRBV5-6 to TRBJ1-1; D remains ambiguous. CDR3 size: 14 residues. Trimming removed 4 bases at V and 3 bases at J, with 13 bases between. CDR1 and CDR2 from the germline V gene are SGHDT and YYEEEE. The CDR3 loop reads CASSMTRLDTEAFF. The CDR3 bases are TGTGCCAGCAGCATGACCAGGTTGGACACTGAAGCTTTCTTT.

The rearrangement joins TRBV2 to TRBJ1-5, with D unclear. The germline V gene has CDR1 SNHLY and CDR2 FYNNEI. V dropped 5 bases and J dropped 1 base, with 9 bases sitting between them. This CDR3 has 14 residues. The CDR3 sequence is CASSSGLSNQPQHF. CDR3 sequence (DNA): TGTGCCAGCAGTTCCGGTCTCAGCAATCAGCCCCAGCATTTT.

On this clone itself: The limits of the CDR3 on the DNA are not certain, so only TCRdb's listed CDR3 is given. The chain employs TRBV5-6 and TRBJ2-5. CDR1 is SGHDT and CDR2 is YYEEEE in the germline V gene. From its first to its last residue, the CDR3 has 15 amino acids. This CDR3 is CASSFGSGAGETQYF.

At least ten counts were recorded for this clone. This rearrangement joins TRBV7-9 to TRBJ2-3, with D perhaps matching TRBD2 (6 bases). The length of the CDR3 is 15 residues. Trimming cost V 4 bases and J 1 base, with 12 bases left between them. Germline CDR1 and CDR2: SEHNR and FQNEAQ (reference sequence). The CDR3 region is CASSWGTGRTDTQYF. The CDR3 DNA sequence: TGTGCCAGCAGCTGGGGGACTGGTCGCACAGATACGCAGTATTTT.

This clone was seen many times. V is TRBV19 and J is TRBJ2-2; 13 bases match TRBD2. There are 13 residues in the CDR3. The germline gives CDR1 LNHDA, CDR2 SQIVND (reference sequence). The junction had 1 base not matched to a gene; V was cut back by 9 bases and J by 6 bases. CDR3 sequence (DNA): TGTGCCAGCGGACTAGCGGGAGCCGGGGAGCTGTTTTTT. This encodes CASGLAGAGELFF.

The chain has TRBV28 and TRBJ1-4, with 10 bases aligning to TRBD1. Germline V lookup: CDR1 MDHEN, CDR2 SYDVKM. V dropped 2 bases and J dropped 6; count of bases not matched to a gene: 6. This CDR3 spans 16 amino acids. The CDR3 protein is CASSLPGDRGYEKLFF. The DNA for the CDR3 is TGTGCCAGCAGTTTACCGGGGGACAGGGGATATGAAAAACTGTTTTTT. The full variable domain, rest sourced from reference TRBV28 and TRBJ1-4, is DVKVTQSSRYLVKRTGEKVFLECVQDMDHENMFWYRQDPGLGLRLIYFSYDVKMKEKGDIPEGYSVSREKKERFSLILESASTNQTSMYLCASSLPGDRGYEKLFFGSGTQLSVL.

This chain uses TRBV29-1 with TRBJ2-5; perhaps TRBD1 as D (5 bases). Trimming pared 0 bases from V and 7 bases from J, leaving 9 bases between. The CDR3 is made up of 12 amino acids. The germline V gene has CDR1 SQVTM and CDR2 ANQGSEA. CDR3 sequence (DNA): TGCAGCGTTGAAGAGGACAAGGGGACCCAGTACTTC. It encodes CSVEEDKGTQYF.

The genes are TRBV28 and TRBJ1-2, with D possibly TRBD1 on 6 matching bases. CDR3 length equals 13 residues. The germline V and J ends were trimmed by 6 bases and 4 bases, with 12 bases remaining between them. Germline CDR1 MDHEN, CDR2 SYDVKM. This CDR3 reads CASSLQGSYGYTF. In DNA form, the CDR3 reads TGTGCCAGCAGCCTACAGGGATCCTATGGCTACACCTTC.

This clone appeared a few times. The CDR3 bases are TGTGCCAGCAGCCCCGGGGGGAATTCACCCCTCCACTTT. Translated: CASSPGGNSPLHF. The chain recombines TRBV6-5 with TRBJ1-6, with a weak D call TRBD1 (5 bases). The germline V gene encodes CDR1 MNHEY and CDR2 SVGAGI. With 6 bases removed from V and 7 bases from J, the gap between germline ends came to 10 bases. The CDR3 extends over 13 amino acids.

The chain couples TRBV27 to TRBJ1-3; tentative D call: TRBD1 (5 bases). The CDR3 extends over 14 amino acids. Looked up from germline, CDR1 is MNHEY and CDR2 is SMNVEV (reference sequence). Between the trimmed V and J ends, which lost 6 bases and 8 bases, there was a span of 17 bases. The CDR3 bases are TGTGCCAGCAGATCCTGGGGACGGTCGGACACCATATATTTT. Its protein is CASRSWGRSDTIYF.

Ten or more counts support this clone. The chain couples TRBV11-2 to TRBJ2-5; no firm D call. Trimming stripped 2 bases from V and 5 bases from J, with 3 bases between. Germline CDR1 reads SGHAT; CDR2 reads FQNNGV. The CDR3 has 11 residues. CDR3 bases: TGTGCCAGCAGCTTAAGGGAGACCCAGTACTTC. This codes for CASSLRETQYF.

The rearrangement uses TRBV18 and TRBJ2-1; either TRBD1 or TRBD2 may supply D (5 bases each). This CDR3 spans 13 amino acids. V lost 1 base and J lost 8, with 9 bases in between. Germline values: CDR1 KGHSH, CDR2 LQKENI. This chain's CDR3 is CASSPRGIDEQFF. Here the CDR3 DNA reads TGTGCCAGCTCACCACGGGGGATCGATGAGCAGTTCTTC.

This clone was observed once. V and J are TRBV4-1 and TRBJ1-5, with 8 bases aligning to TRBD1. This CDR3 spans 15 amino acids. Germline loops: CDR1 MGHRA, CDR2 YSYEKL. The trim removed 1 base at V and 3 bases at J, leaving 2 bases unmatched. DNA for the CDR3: TGCGCCAGCAGCCAAGTGGACAGGGACAATCAGCCCCAGCATTTT. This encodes CASSQVDRDNQPQHF.

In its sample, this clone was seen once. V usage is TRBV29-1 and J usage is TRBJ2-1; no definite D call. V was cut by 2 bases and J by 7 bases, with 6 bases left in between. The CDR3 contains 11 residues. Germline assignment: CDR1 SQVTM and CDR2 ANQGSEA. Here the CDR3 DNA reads TGCAGCGTTGAATATGTGAATGAGCAGTTCTTC. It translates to CSVEYVNEQFF.

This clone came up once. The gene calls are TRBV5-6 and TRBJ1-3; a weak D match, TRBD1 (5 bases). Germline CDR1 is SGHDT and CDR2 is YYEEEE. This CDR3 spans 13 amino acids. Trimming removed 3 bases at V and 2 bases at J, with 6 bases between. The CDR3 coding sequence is TGTGCCAGCAGCTCGGGACCTGGAAACACCATATATTTT. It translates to CASSSGPGNTIYF.

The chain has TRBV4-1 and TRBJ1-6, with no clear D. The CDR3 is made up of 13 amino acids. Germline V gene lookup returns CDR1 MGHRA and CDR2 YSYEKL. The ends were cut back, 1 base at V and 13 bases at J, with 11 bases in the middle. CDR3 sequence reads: CASSQVGDYPLHF. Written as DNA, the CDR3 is TGCGCCAGCAGCCAAGTGGGCGATTATCCCCTCCACTTT.

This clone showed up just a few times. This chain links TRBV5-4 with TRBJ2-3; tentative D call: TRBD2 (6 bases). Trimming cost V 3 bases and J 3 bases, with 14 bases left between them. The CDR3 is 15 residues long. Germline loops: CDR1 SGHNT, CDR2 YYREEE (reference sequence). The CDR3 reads CASSSGPGGTDTQYF. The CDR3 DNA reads TGTGCCAGCAGCTCCGGCCCCGGGGGAACAGATACGCAGTATTTT.